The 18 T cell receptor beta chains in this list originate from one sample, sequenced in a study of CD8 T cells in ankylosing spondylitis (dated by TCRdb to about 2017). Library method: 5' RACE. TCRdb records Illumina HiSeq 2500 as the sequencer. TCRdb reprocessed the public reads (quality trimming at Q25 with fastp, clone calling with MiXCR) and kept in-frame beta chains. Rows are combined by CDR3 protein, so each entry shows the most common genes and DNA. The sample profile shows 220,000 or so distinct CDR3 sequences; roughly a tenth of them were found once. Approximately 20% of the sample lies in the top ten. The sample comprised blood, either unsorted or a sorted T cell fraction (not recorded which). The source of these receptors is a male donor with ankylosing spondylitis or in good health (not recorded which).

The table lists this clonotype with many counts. The CDR3 here is CASSETDRQGNEQFF. The DNA for the CDR3 is TGTGCCAGCAGCGAGACGGACCGTCAGGGAAATGAGCAGTTCTTC. The chain recombines TRBV9 with TRBJ2-1; D might be TRBD1 (5 bases). The CDR3 totals 15 residues. The germline V gene encodes CDR1 SGDLS and CDR2 YYNGEE. The V end lost 3 bases, the J end lost 7 bases, and 17 bases lay between the germline ends.

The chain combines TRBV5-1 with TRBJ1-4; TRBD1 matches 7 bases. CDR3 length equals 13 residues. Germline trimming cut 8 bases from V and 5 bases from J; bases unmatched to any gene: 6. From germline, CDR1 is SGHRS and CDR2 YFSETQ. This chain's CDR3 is CASRMTGNEKLFF. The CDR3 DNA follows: TGCGCCAGTAGAATGACAGGGAATGAAAAACTGTTTTTT. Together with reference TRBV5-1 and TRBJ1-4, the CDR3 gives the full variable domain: KAGVTQTPRYLIKTRGQQVTLSCSPISGHRSVSWYQQTPGQGLQFLFEYFSETQRNKGNFPGRFSGRQFSNSRSEMNVSTLELGDSALYLCASRMTGNEKLFFGSGTQLSVL.

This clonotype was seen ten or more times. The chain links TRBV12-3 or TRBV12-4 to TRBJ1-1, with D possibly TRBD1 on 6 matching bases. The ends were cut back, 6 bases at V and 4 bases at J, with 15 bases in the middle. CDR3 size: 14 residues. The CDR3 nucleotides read TGTGCCAGCAGCCTACAGGGTCGGGCCACTGAAGCTTTCTTT. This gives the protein CASSLQGRATEAFF.

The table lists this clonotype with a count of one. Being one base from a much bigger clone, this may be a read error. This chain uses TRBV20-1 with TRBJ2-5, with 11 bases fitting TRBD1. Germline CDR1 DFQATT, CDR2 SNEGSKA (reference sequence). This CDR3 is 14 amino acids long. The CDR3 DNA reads TGCAGTCCTAGGGACAGGGGGAATCAAGAGACCCATTACTTC. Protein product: CSPRDRGNQETHYF.

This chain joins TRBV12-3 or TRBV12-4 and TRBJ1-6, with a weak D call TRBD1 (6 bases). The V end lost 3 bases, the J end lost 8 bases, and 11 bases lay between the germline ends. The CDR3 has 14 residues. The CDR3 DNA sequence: TGTGCCAGCAGTTTTGGCAGGGGCGATTCACCCCTCCACTTT. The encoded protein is CASSFGRGDSPLHF.

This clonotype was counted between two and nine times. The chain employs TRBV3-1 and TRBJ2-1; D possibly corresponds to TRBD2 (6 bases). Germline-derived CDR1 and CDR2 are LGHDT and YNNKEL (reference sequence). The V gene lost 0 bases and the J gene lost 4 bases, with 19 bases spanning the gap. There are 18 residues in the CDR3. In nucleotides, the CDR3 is TGTGCCAGCAGCCAAGATATAACGGGGGTGGGGGATTACAATGAGCAGTTCTTC. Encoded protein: CASSQDITGVGDYNEQFF.

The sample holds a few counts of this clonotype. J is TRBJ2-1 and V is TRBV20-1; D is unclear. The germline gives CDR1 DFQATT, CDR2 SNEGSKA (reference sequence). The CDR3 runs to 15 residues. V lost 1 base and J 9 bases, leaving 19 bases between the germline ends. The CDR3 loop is CSARGQMTLSIEQFF. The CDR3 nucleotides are TGCAGTGCTAGAGGTCAGATGACATTGTCGATTGAGCAGTTCTTC.

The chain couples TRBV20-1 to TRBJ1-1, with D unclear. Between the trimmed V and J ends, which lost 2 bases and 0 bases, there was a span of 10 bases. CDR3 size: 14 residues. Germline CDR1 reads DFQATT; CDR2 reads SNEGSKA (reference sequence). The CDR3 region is CSARLALLNTEAFF. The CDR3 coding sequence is TGCAGTGCTAGATTGGCCCTCTTGAACACTGAAGCTTTCTTT.

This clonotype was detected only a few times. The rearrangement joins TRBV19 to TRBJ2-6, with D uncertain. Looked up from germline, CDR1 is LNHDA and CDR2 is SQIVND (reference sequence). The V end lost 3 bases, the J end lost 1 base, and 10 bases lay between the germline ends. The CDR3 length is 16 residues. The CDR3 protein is CASSIQTGSGANVLTF. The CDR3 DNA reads TGTGCCAGTAGTATCCAAACGGGTTCTGGGGCCAACGTCCTGACTTTC.

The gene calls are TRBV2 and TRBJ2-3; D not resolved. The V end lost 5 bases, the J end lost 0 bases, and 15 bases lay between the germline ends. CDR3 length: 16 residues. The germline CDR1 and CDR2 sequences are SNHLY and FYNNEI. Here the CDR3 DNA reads TGTGCCAGCAGTAGCGTACAGAAACCAAGCACAGATACGCAGTATTTT. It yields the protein CASSSVQKPSTDTQYF.

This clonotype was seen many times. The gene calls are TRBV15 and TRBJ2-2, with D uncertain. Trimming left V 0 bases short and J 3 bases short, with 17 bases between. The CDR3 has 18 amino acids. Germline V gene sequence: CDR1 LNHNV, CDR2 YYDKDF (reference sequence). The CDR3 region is CATSRDPQDTPYTGELFF. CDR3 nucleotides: TGTGCCACCAGCAGAGACCCCCAAGATACGCCTTACACCGGGGAGCTGTTTTTT. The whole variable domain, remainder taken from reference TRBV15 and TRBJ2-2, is DAMVIQNPRYQVTQFGKPVTLSCSQTLNHNVMYWYQQKSSQAPKLLFHYYDKDFNNEADTPDNFQSRRPNTSFCFLDIRSPGLGDTAMYLCATSRDPQDTPYTGELFFGEGSRLTVL.

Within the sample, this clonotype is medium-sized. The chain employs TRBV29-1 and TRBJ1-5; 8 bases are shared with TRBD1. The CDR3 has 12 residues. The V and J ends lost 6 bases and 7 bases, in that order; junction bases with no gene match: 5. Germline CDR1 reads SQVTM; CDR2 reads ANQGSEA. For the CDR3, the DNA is TGCAGCGTAGCACAGGGGGACCAGCCCCAGCATTTT. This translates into CSVAQGDQPQHF.

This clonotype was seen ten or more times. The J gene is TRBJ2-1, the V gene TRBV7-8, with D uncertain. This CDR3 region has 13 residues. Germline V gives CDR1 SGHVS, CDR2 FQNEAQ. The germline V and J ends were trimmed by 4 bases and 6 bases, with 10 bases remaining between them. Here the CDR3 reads CASSYTNSNEQFF. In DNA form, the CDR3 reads TGTGCCAGCAGCTACACTAATAGCAATGAGCAGTTCTTC. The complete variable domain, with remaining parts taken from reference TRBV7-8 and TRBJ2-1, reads GAGVSQSPRYKVAKRGQDVALRCDPISGHVSLFWYQQALGQGPEFLTYFQNEAQLDKSGLPSDRFFAERPEGSVSTLKIQRTQQEDSAVYLCASSYTNSNEQFFGPGTRLTVL.

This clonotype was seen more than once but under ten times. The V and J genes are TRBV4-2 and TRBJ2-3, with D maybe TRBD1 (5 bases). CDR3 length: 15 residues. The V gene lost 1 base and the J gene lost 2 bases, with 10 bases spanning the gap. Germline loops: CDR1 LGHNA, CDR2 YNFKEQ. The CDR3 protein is CASSQGLDTTDTQYF. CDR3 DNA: TGTGCCAGCAGCCAAGGTCTGGACACCACAGATACGCAGTATTTT.

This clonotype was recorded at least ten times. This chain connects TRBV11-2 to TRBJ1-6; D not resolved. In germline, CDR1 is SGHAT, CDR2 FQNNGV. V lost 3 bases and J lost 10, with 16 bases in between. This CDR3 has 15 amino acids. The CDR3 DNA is TGTGCCAGCAGCTTTACGGCAGGAAGCAACTCACCCCTCCACTTT. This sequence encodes CASSFTAGSNSPLHF.

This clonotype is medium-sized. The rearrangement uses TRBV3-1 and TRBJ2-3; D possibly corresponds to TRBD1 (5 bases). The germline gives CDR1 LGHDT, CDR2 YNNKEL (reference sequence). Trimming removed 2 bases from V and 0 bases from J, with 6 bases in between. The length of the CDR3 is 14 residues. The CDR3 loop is CASSQPGSTDTQYF. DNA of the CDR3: TGTGCCAGCAGCCAACCAGGGAGCACAGATACGCAGTATTTT.

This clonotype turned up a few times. The CDR3 nucleotides read TGCAGCGTCGCGACAGGGGGCCTCCCCGGGGAGCTGTTTTTT. Its protein is CSVATGGLPGELFF. This rearrangement joins TRBV29-1 to TRBJ2-2; the match to TRBD1 covers 10 bases. After removal of 6 bases from V and 6 bases from J, the junction contained 7 bases not matched to a gene. Germline CDR1 SQVTM, CDR2 ANQGSEA. This CDR3 has 14 amino acids.

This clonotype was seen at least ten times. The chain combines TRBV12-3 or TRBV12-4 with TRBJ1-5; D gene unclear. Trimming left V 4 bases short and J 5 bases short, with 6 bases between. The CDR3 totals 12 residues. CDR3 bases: TGTGCCAGCAGTTCTCAGTATCAGCCCCAGCATTTT. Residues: CASSSQYQPQHF.